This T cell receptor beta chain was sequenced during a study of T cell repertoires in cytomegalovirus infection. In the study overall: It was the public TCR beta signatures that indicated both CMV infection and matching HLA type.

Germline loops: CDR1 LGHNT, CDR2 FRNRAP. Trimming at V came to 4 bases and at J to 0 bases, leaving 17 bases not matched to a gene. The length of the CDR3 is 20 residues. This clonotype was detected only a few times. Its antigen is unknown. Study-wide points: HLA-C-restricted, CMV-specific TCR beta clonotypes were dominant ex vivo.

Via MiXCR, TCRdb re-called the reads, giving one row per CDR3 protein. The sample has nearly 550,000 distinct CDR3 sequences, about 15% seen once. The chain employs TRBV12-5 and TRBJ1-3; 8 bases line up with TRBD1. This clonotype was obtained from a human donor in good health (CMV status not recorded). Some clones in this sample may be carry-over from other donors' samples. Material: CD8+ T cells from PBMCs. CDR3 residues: CASGWGQDRLGPNSGNTIYF. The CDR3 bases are TGTGCTAGTGGTTGGGGACAGGACCGCCTGGGGCCTAACTCTGGAAACACCATATATTTT. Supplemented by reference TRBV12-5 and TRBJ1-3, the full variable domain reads DARVTQTPRHKVTEMGQEVTMRCQPILGHNTVFWYRQTMMQGLELLAYFRNRAPLDDSGMPKDRFSAEMPDATLATLKIQPSEPRDSAVYFCASGWGQDRLGPNSGNTIYFGEGSWLTVV.